This TCR beta chain was captured in a study of OX40 agonist ivuxolimab in advanced cancers. Study results and limitations: By week 6 at 0.1 to 3.0 mg/kg, blood CD4+ and CD8+ T cells had expanded clonally.

Clones were sequenced by immunoSEQ multiplex PCR, and TCRdb holds only the in-frame ones, with some missing. The sample contains around 66,000 clones, 80% to 90% of which appear only once. The CDR3 is 17 amino acids. On this clone: Its antigen remains unidentified.

The V call is TRBV21-1, the J call TRBJ2-1; the D call of TRBD1 is as the table states it, not checked on the DNA. TRBV21-1 is described as a pseudogene. The clonotype was recovered from an adult with an advanced solid tumor such as melanoma, head and neck, liver or kidney cancer. The specimen comprised CD4+ or CD8+ T cells sorted from blood, sampled in a trial of the OX40 agonist ivuxolimab. CDR3 region: CASSKGRQSSSYNEQFF. In DNA form, the CDR3 reads TGTGCCAGCAGCAAAGGGAGACAGAGTAGCTCCTACAATGAGCAGTTCTTC.